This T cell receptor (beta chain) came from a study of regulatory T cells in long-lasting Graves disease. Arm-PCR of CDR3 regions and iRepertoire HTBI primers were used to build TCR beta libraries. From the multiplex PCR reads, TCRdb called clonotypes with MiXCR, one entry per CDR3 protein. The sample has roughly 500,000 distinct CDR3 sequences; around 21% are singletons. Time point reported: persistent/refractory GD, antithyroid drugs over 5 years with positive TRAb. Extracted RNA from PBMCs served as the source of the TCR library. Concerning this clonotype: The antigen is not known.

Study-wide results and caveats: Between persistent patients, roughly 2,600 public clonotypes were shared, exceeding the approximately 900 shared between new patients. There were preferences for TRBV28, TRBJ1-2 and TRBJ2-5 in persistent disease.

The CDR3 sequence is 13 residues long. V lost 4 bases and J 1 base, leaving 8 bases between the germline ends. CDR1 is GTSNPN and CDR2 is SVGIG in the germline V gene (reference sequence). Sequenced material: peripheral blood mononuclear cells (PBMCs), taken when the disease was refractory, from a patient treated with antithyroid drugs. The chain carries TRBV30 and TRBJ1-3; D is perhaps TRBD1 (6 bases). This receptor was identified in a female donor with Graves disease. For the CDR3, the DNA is TGTGCCTGGACAGGGGAGTCTGGAAACACCATATATTTT. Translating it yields CAWTGESGNTIYF. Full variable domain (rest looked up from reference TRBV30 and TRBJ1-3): SQTIHQWPATLVQPVGSPLSLECTVEGTSNPNLYWYRQAAGRGLQLLFYSVGIGQISSEVPQNLSASRPQDRQFILSSKKLLLSDSGFYLCAWTGESGNTIYFGEGSWLTVV.